Below, 32 T cell receptor beta chains from the same sample are listed, as sequenced in a study of T cell changes during pregnancy in multiple sclerosis. The protocol was immunoSEQ multiplex PCR, while the TCRdb copy is restricted to in-frame clones and leaves out a portion. Among some 40,000 clones, roughly 94% were seen once, and the ten largest hold approximately 1.6%. Sequenced material: peripheral blood, taken in the third trimester of pregnancy. These receptors were obtained from a female donor with multiple sclerosis, enrolled in a pregnancy study.

The chain recombines TRBV27 with TRBJ1-6; unclear D gene. Germline CDR1 MNHEY, CDR2 SMNVEV (reference sequence). The CDR3 is 15 residues long. The germline V and J ends were trimmed by 6 bases and 8 bases, with 17 bases remaining between them. The CDR3 nucleotides read TGTGCCAGCAGCTTAGGAGGTCTAGGGTATTCACCCCTCCACTTT. It codes for CASSLGGLGYSPLHF.

This clone appeared a few times. The chain joins TRBV30 to TRBJ1-6, with 9 positions matching TRBD1. Germline lookup yields CDR1 GTSNPN and CDR2 SVGIG (reference sequence). The CDR3 covers 13 residues. V gave up 4 bases and J gave up 8 bases; unmatched junction bases: 3. CDR3 DNA sequence: TGTGCCTGGAAGGGACAGGGAGATTCACCCCTCCACTTT. Translating it yields CAWKGQGDSPLHF.

The gene calls are TRBV30 and TRBJ2-1; tentatively, D is TRBD1 (6 bases). Trimming cost V 3 bases and J 6 bases, with 12 bases left between them. Germline assignment: CDR1 GTSNPN and CDR2 SVGIG (reference sequence). This CDR3 region has 13 residues. CDR3 nucleotides: TGTGCCTGGAGCACGCTAGGGGGCAATGAGCAGTTCTTC. Residues: CAWSTLGGNEQFF.

The genes are TRBV30 and TRBJ1-1, with D maybe TRBD1 (6 bases). Per germline, CDR1 GTSNPN and CDR2 SVGIG (reference sequence). The CDR3 length is 15 residues. V lost 3 bases and J lost 3, with 17 bases in between. The CDR3 loop reads CAWSAPGRGDTEAFF. The CDR3 coding sequence is TGTGCCTGGAGCGCTCCTGGGAGGGGGGACACTGAAGCTTTCTTT.

The chain joins TRBV6-5 to TRBJ1-5; D not resolved. V was trimmed by 0 bases and J by 4 bases, leaving 7 bases between them. The CDR3 has 14 residues. Germline V lookup: CDR1 MNHEY, CDR2 SVGAGI. The CDR3 protein is CASSYSGVNQPQHF. CDR3 coding DNA: TGTGCCAGCAGTTACTCCGGGGTTAATCAGCCCCAGCATTTT.

This chain links TRBV4-1 with TRBJ2-1; 7 nucleotides line up with TRBD1. The J segment lost 5 bases and the V segment lost 4 bases, leaving 8 bases of the junction unmatched. The CDR3 consists of 15 residues. CDR1 and CDR2 from the germline V gene are MGHRA and YSYEKL. Here the CDR3 reads CASSLTGDGNNEQFF. CDR3 DNA: TGCGCCAGCAGCCTAACAGGGGATGGAAACAATGAGCAGTTCTTC.

This clone was seen only once. V usage is TRBV11-2 and J usage is TRBJ2-4; TRBD1 aligns across 10 bases. Germline V gives CDR1 SGHAT, CDR2 FQNNGV. CDR3 length equals 16 residues. J lost 5 bases, V lost 6 bases, and 10 bases had no gene match. The chain's CDR3 is CASSFAPTGGENIQYF. CDR3 nucleotides: TGTGCCAGCAGTTTTGCTCCGACAGGGGGCGAAAACATTCAGTACTTC.

The rearrangement joins TRBV15 to TRBJ2-7; D is undetermined. Germline V CDR1 and CDR2: LNHNV, YYDKDF (reference sequence). The CDR3 consists of 15 residues. The V and J ends lost 0 bases and 2 bases respectively, with 11 bases between them. The CDR3 nucleotides read TGTGCCACCAGCAGAGATCTGGTTAGCCCCTACGAGCAGTACTTC. Its protein is CATSRDLVSPYEQYF.

The V call is TRBV19, the J call TRBJ2-2; D might be TRBD1 (5 bases). This CDR3 has 15 amino acids. CDR1 and CDR2 (germline): LNHDA, SQIVND (reference sequence). Trimming cost V 3 bases and J 2 bases, with 10 bases left between them. CDR3 coding DNA: TGTGCCAGTAGTATGGTCAGGACAAACACCGGGGAGCTGTTTTTT. Its translation is CASSMVRTNTGELFF.

The chain employs TRBV28 and TRBJ2-5, with 10 bases fitting TRBD2. From germline, CDR1 is MDHEN and CDR2 SYDVKM. The V gene end was trimmed by 3 bases and the J gene end by 5 bases; junction bases not matched to a gene: 12. The CDR3 covers 17 residues. CDR3 protein: CASSLLAGVSVYETQYF. The CDR3 DNA is TGTGCCAGCAGTTTGCTAGCGGGAGTTTCGGTGTACGAGACCCAGTACTTC.

The genes are TRBV14 and TRBJ2-7; D is perhaps TRBD1 (6 bases). Trimming removed 1 base at V and 4 bases at J, with 11 bases between. CDR1 and CDR2 (germline): SGHDN, FVKESK. The CDR3 totals 14 residues. The CDR3 spells CASSQANRVYEQYF. CDR3 nucleotide sequence: TGTGCCAGCAGCCAAGCTAACAGGGTGTACGAGCAGTACTTC.

The chain links TRBV29-1 to TRBJ1-2, with TRBD1 matching over 7 bases. The junction had 9 bases not matched to a gene; V was cut back by 7 bases and J by 7 bases. Germline-derived CDR1 and CDR2 are SQVTM and ANQGSEA. This CDR3 has 12 residues. Written as DNA, the CDR3 is TGCAGCGGCCAAGACAGGGTCTCTGGCTACACCTTC. Amino acid sequence: CSGQDRVSGYTF.

The chain has TRBV7-6 and TRBJ2-3; TRBD2 aligns across 8 bases. This CDR3 is built from 16 residues. V dropped 3 bases and J dropped 1; count of bases not matched to a gene: 6. CDR1 and CDR2 from the germline V gene are SGHVS and FNYEAQ. This chain's CDR3 is CASSLKMTSGTDTQYF. The CDR3 DNA is TGTGCCAGCAGCTTGAAAATGACTAGCGGCACAGATACGCAGTATTTT.

The V and J genes are TRBV5-3 and TRBJ2-7; 10 nucleotides line up with TRBD2. TRBV5-3 is flagged as an ORF with uncertain function. The trim removed 0 bases at V and 0 bases at J, leaving 6 bases unmatched. The CDR3 is 17 residues long. The CDR3 is CARSLGGLAGASYEQYF. CDR3 nucleotide sequence: TGTGCCAGAAGCTTGGGGGGTCTAGCGGGAGCCTCCTACGAGCAGTACTTC.

This rearrangement joins TRBV21-1 to TRBJ2-3; TRBD2, as called in the table, went unchecked against the DNA. TRBV21-1 is reported as a pseudogene. The CDR3 extends over 18 amino acids. CDR3 sequence reads: CASSKVRSRSERPDTQYF. CDR3 nucleotide sequence: TGTGCCAGCAGCAAAGTGCGGTCAAGGAGCGAGAGGCCAGATACGCAGTATTTT.

CDR3 DNA: TGTGCCAGCTCACCCAAGGGGGCCGGGTCCTACGAGCAGTACTTC. Protein product: CASSPKGAGSYEQYF. This chain uses TRBV18 with TRBJ2-7; TRBD1 aligns across 7 bases. The germline CDR1 and CDR2 sequences are KGHSH and LQKENI. The CDR3 runs 15 residues. Unmatched junction bases numbered 6, after V lost 3 bases and J lost 1 base.

This chain's CDR3 is CASRGGLAVAKNIQYF. CDR3 DNA sequence: TGTGCCAGCCGAGGGGGGCTAGCGGTAGCCAAAAACATTCAGTACTTC. V gene TRBV13 combines with J gene TRBJ2-4, with D possibly being TRBD2 (7 bases). The germline V gene has CDR1 PRHDT and CDR2 FYEKMQ (reference sequence). The V end was cut by 8 bases, the J end by 0 bases, with 17 bases between. This CDR3 is built from 16 residues.

The J gene is TRBJ1-4, the V gene TRBV7-9; TRBD1 aligns across 8 bases. CDR1 is SEHNR and CDR2 is FQNEAQ in the germline V gene (reference sequence). V lost 8 bases, J lost 15 bases, and 14 bases stayed unmatched. The CDR3 consists of 13 residues. CDR3 DNA: TGTGCCAGCCGCAATCCCCCGGACAGGGAGATGTTTTTT. It translates to CASRNPPDREMFF.

This clone has a single count. The chain employs TRBV28 and TRBJ2-1; TRBD1 matches at 9 bases. CDR1 and CDR2 from the germline V gene are MDHEN and SYDVKM. With 1 base clipped from V and 10 bases from J, the junction kept 14 bases outside the gene matches. The CDR3 contains 17 residues. CDR3 sequence reads: CASSLSRDRVWRGEQFF. CDR3 coding DNA: TGTGCCAGCAGTTTATCGCGGGACAGGGTGTGGAGAGGGGAGCAGTTCTTC.

The V call is TRBV6-1, the J call TRBJ2-5, with 7 positions matching TRBD1. Germline lookup yields CDR1 MNHNS and CDR2 SASEGT. This CDR3 contains 12 residues. J lost 4 bases, V lost 10 bases, and 6 bases had no gene match. The CDR3 loop reads CATDRDGETQYF. The CDR3 bases are TGTGCCACCGACAGGGACGGAGAGACCCAGTACTTC.

The chain joins TRBV19 to TRBJ1-1; D perhaps matches TRBD1 (5 bases). The V and J ends lost 3 bases and 5 bases respectively, with 19 bases between them. The germline CDR1 and CDR2 sequences are LNHDA and SQIVND (reference sequence). This CDR3 spans 16 amino acids. The CDR3 nucleotides are TGTGCCAGTAGTATTTCAAGAAGGGGATCAGGAACTGAAGCTTTCTTT. Protein: CASSISRRGSGTEAFF.

This chain links TRBV19 with TRBJ2-2, with a possible D match to TRBD1 (5 bases). The CDR3 runs 13 residues. The germline V gene encodes CDR1 LNHDA and CDR2 SQIVND (reference sequence). Trimming pared 4 bases from V and 3 bases from J, leaving 6 bases between. CDR3 loop: CASSRQYTGELFF. The CDR3 DNA follows: TGTGCCAGTAGTAGACAGTACACCGGGGAGCTGTTTTTT.

The rearrangement links TRBV30 to TRBJ1-6; TRBD1 is a possible D gene (6 bases). Germline assignment: CDR1 GTSNPN and CDR2 SVGIG (reference sequence). The CDR3 runs 13 residues. The V end lost 7 bases, the J end lost 7 bases, and 14 bases lay between the germline ends. DNA for the CDR3: TGTGCCTCTACAGGGAGGGGAAATTCACCCCTCCACTTT. It yields the protein CASTGRGNSPLHF.

This chain joins TRBV19 and TRBJ2-7; perhaps TRBD2 as D (5 bases). CDR3 length: 14 residues. Trimming shortened V by 4 bases and J by 2 bases, and 12 bases separated the two germline ends. In germline, CDR1 is LNHDA, CDR2 SQIVND (reference sequence). CDR3 sequence reads: CASSTSRNTYEQYF. The DNA of the CDR3 is TGTGCCAGTAGTACTAGCAGGAACACCTACGAGCAGTACTTC.

The rearrangement links TRBV18 to TRBJ1-3; 9 bases line up with TRBD1. J lost 5 bases, V lost 2 bases, and 1 base had no gene match. CDR1 is KGHSH and CDR2 is LQKENI in the germline V gene. The CDR3 consists of 14 residues. In DNA, the CDR3 is TGTGCCAGCTCACCAGGGACAGGGAGAAACACCATATATTTT. This translates into CASSPGTGRNTIYF.

The chain recombines TRBV4-3 with TRBJ2-5; 9 nucleotides line up with TRBD2. CDR3 length equals 17 residues. CDR1 and CDR2 (germline): LGHNA, YSLEER. After removal of 0 bases from V and 4 bases from J, the junction contained 9 bases not matched to a gene. The CDR3 loop reads CASSQDGGGVSLETQYF. CDR3 nucleotides: TGCGCCAGCAGCCAAGACGGCGGGGGGGTGTCTCTAGAGACCCAGTACTTC.

The V call is TRBV29-1, the J call TRBJ2-3; D not certain. Germline loops: CDR1 SQVTM, CDR2 ANQGSEA. Trimming stripped 8 bases from V and 5 bases from J, with 11 bases between. The CDR3 is 11 amino acids. The CDR3 protein is CSLGLQDTQYF. CDR3 in DNA: TGCAGCCTCGGTCTCCAAGATACGCAGTATTTT.

The chain is built from TRBV5-1 and TRBJ2-3; D unresolved. The germline V and J ends were trimmed by 5 bases and 6 bases, with 10 bases remaining between them. Germline V gene sequence: CDR1 SGHRS, CDR2 YFSETQ. CDR3 size: 12 residues. CDR3 coding DNA: TGCGCCAGCAGTTTAGTAATGGATACGCAGTATTTT. Encoded protein: CASSLVMDTQYF.

The V gene is TRBV7-9, the J gene TRBJ2-3; TRBD1 matches at 9 bases. This CDR3 contains 15 residues. Per germline, CDR1 SEHNR and CDR2 FQNEAQ (reference sequence). Losses at the gene ends were 5 bases for V and 3 bases for J; bases not matched to a gene: 6. The CDR3 region is CASSPRTGETDTQYF. Written as DNA, the CDR3 is TGTGCCAGCAGCCCTCGGACAGGGGAAACAGATACGCAGTATTTT.

The rearrangement joins TRBV5-5 to TRBJ2-5, with TRBD1 identical over 10 bases. In germline, CDR1 is SGHKS, CDR2 YYEKEE (reference sequence). The J segment lost 8 bases and the V segment lost 4 bases, leaving 2 bases of the junction unmatched. The CDR3 covers 12 residues. Here the CDR3 DNA reads TGTGCCAGCAGCCGGGACAGGGGCACCCAGTACTTC. Translated, it gives CASSRDRGTQYF.

The chain employs TRBV6-1 and TRBJ2-7; D possibly corresponds to TRBD2 (6 bases). CDR3 size: 15 residues. V dropped 0 bases and J dropped 3 bases, with 12 bases sitting between them. CDR1 MNHNS and CDR2 SASEGT come from the germline V gene. CDR3 sequence (DNA): TGTGCCAGCAGTGAAGCGGCGGGACGGAGCTACGAGCAGTACTTC. Its protein is CASSEAAGRSYEQYF.

The V call is TRBV28, the J call TRBJ1-5; D is unclear. The CDR3 totals 15 residues. Trimming shortened V by 1 base and J by 0 bases, and 7 bases separated the two germline ends. CDR1 is MDHEN and CDR2 is SYDVKM in the germline V gene. The chain's CDR3 is CASSLSQNSNQPQHF. The CDR3 region has the DNA TGTGCCAGCAGTTTATCACAGAATAGCAATCAGCCCCAGCATTTT. Full variable domain (outside the CDR3, taken from reference TRBV28 and TRBJ1-5): DVKVTQSSRYLVKRTGEKVFLECVQDMDHENMFWYRQDPGLGLRLIYFSYDVKMKEKGDIPEGYSVSREKKERFSLILESASTNQTSMYLCASSLSQNSNQPQHFGDGTRLSIL.